Listed below are T cell receptor beta chains from one sample, sequenced in a study of cytomegalovirus exposure and HLA in healthy donors. The protocol was immunoSEQ multiplex PCR, while the TCRdb copy is restricted to in-frame clones and leaves out a portion. The sample lists 70,000 to 100,000 clones, approximately 71% seen once, with roughly 2.6% in the top ten. Specimen: PBMCs. These receptors came from a man between 45 and 60 years old in good health and CMV-seronegative. CDR3s include the opening cysteine and the closing phenylalanine or tryptophan. The D gene is left open where the match is weak. Size is stated for part of the rows, as once, few or many counts, or as a class when the clone is expanded.

J | size | D | length | V | DNA | CDR3
TRBJ2-1 | - | - | 11 | TRBV4-2 | TGTGCCAGCAGCCAAGGGGGAGTTCCGTTCTTC | CASSQGGVPFF
TRBJ2-3 | once | - | 13 | TRBV7-2 | TGTGCCAGCAGCTTTTGGGGGCGGGATACGCAGTATTTT | CASSFWGRDTQYF
TRBJ2-3 | few | TRBD2 | 14 | TRBV27 | TGTGCCAGCAAGAGAGCGGGAGGGTCAGATACGCAGTATTTT | CASKRAGGSDTQYF
TRBJ1-5 | - | TRBD1 | 14 | TRBV30 | TGTGCCTGGAGTGTGGGGAGACAGGGACTGCCCCAGCATTTT | CAWSVGRQGLPQHF
TRBJ2-3 | once | - | 15 | TRBV4-3 | TGCGCCAGCAGCCCTTACAGGGCAGGTACAGATACGCAGTATTTT | CASSPYRAGTDTQYF
TRBJ1-2 | - | - | 15 | TRBV30 | TGTGCCTGGAGTGTTGATCTCCGGGTGAACTATGGCTACACCTTC | CAWSVDLRVNYGYTF
TRBJ1-4 | few | TRBD1 | 14 | TRBV5-4 | TGTGCCAGCAGCGTCCGGGACAGCGGGGGGAAACTGTTTTTT | CASSVRDSGGKLFF
TRBJ2-1 | - | TRBD2 | 16 | TRBV5-1 | TGCGCCAGCAGTCGGACTAGCGGACACTCCTACAATGAGCAGTTCTTC | CASSRTSGHSYNEQFF
TRBJ2-7 | few | - | 14 | TRBV4-1 | TGCGCCAGCAGCCAGTCACACACCCCCTACGAGCAGTACTTC | CASSQSHTPYEQYF
TRBJ2-3 | - | TRBD1 | 16 | TRBV5-6 | TGTGCCAGCAGCAGAGACAGGGTAACTAGCACAGATACGCAGTATTTT | CASSRDRVTSTDTQYF
TRBJ2-1 | - | TRBD1 | 14 | TRBV12-5 | TGTGCTAGTGGTAGCGGACAGGGCTACAATGAGCAGTTCTTC | CASGSGQGYNEQFF
TRBJ1-5 | once | - | 15 | TRBV19 | TGTGCCAGTAGTTTTCAAGGCGAGGGCAGGCAGCCCCAGCATTTT | CASSFQGEGRQPQHF
TRBJ2-3 | - | - | 15 | TRBV7-2 | TGTGCCAGCACCCCAGGGTACAGGGATACAGATACGCAGTATTTT | CASTPGYRDTDTQYF
TRBJ2-1 | - | - | 13 | TRBV7-2 | TGTGCCAGCAGCTTATATGGGCAGGGGGAGCAGTTCTTC | CASSLYGQGEQFF
TRBJ2-5 | - | - | 15 | TRBV4-3 | TGCGCCAGCAGCCTCACAGTGGCAATCCAAGAGACCCAGTACTTC | CASSLTVAIQETQYF
TRBJ1-4 | - | TRBD1 | 14 | TRBV6-5 | TGTGCCAGCAGTCACGGACAGGGTGGGGAAAAACTGTTTTTT | CASSHGQGGEKLFF
TRBJ2-5 | - | TRBD1 | 15 | TRBV2 | TGTGCCAGCAGTAAATTGGACAGGTACCAAGAGACCCAGTACTTC | CASSKLDRYQETQYF
TRBJ1-6 | - | TRBD1 | 13 | TRBV28 | TGTGCCAGCCACGGGACAGATAATTCACCCCTCCACTTT | CASHGTDNSPLHF
TRBJ1-6 | - | TRBD1 | 15 | TRBV5-6 | TGTGCCAGCAGCTTGGGGCAGGGGGATAATTCACCCCTCCACTTT | CASSLGQGDNSPLHF
TRBJ2-5 | - | TRBD1 | 15 | TRBV28 | TGTGCCAGCAGTTCCCTGGCAGGGGGTAGCGAGACCCAGTACTTC | CASSSLAGGSETQYF
TRBJ1-5 | - | - | 14 | TRBV19 | TGTGCCAGTAGTCGGGGGGCTGGCAATCAGCCCCAGCATTTT | CASSRGAGNQPQHF
TRBJ2-4 | - | - | 15 | TRBV5-4 | TGTGCCAGCAGCTTGGTGGGGACACCCAAAAACATTCAGTACTTC | CASSLVGTPKNIQYF
TRBJ2-2 | - | TRBD1 | 15 | TRBV5-8 | TGTGCCAGCAGCTCCGGGACAGGGGACGTCGGGGAGCTGTTTTTT | CASSSGTGDVGELFF
TRBJ2-3 | - | TRBD2 | 16 | TRBV4-1 | TGCGCCAGCAACCGGGGACTAGCGGGATCCACAGATACGCAGTATTTT | CASNRGLAGSTDTQYF
TRBJ2-3 | few | TRBD2 | 15 | TRBV5-1 | TGCGCCAGCGCAGCCCTCCTAGCGGGAGTGGATACGCAGTATTTT | CASAALLAGVDTQYF
TRBJ1-5 | - | TRBD1 | 15 | TRBV5-1 | TGCGCCAGCAGCTTGGAGGGACAGAGCAATCAGCCCCAGCATTTT | CASSLEGQSNQPQHF
TRBJ2-5 | - | - | 14 | TRBV5-6 | TGTGCCAGCAGCTTGCCGAGACAGCCAGAGACCCAGTACTTC | CASSLPRQPETQYF